This TCR beta chain was identified in a study of human T cells and chemical hapten exposure. Trimming shortened V by 6 bases and J by 1 base, and 15 bases separated the two germline ends. The CDR3 contains 15 residues. Germline V lookup: CDR1 ENHRY, CDR2 SYGVKD. TCRdb re-derived calls from the RACE reads in MiXCR, one entry per CDR3 protein. The data contain 50,000 or so distinct CDR3 sequences, approximately 9.9% of them singletons. Time point here: patch test 3, about 24 weeks after DPC sensitization. Noted treatment: therapeutic diphenylcyclopropenone sensitization with weekly scalp DPC. V gene TRBV10-3 combines with J gene TRBJ2-5; D remains ambiguous. The material was whole blood, obtained in connection with sensitization to the hapten diphenylcyclopropenone (DPC). This clonotype was sampled from a woman in her 40s with alopecia areata. Some clones in this sample may be carry-over from other donors' samples. The CDR3 protein is CAIRGYCWVQETQYF. Written as DNA, the CDR3 is TGTGCCATCAGGGGGTACTGTTGGGTCCAAGAGACCCAGTACTTC.